This TCR beta chain was captured by sequencing in a study of identical twins. It was template switching that added a universal primer site, and there were unique molecular identifiers on the cDNA. TCRdb reprocessed the 5' RACE reads via MiXCR and lists one record per CDR3 protein. The sample contains about 210,000 distinct CDR3 sequences, around 10% of which appear only once. Per the germline V gene, CDR1 is DFQATT and CDR2 is SNEGSKA (reference sequence). The V and J ends lost 3 bases and 5 bases respectively, with 13 bases between them. CDR3 length: 13 amino acids. With regard to this clonotype: The antigen is undetermined.

General study results and limits: A lower insertion count was a feature of abundant cord blood beta clonotypes, with no such feature in memory repertoires. Analyses based on zero insertions could be partly confounded by invariant MAIT and iNKT cells. Models predicted less out-of-frame TCR alpha sharing in monozygotic twins than was found.

The chain uses TRBV20-1 and TRBJ2-5; D is unclear. Sequences were obtained from memory (CD45RO+) T cells sorted from blood. The sequence was obtained from a woman aged 18-29 years in good health. CDR3 nucleotides: TGCAGTGCTAGTCCGATCTATCAGGAGACCCAGTACTTC. Translated: CSASPIYQETQYF.